Shown below are 27 T cell receptor beta chains from a single sample sequenced in a study of blood T cell repertoires in COVID-19. Data came from immunoSEQ multiplex PCR; TCRdb stores just in-frame clones and leaves some out. The sample shows roughly 260,000 clones, about 88% of them seen only once. Sequencing used peripheral blood. The receptors were sampled from a man in his 60s who had recovered from COVID-19.

V is TRBV10-3 and J is TRBJ1-1, with no clear D. The length of the CDR3 is 16 residues. Germline assignment: CDR1 ENHRY and CDR2 SYGVKD. Trimming shortened V by 1 base and J by 2 bases, and 14 bases separated the two germline ends. The CDR3 sequence is CAISEFRRQINTEAFF. The CDR3 DNA sequence: TGTGCCATCAGTGAGTTTCGTCGCCAGATCAACACTGAAGCTTTCTTT.

In this sample, this clone turned up once. The chain employs TRBV6-1 and TRBJ1-3, with TRBD1 as a possible D gene (5 bases). The germline gives CDR1 MNHNS, CDR2 SASEGT. This CDR3 has 18 amino acids. V dropped 1 base and J dropped 4 bases, with 20 bases sitting between them. The CDR3 sequence: CASSEGRWGLQRGNTIYF. The CDR3 DNA is TGTGCCAGCAGTGAAGGACGGTGGGGCCTACAAAGGGGAAACACCATATATTTT.

The CDR3 loop is CASSQWGDTEAFF. DNA of the CDR3: TGTGCCAGCAGCCAGTGGGGGGACACTGAAGCTTTCTTT. The chain employs TRBV3-1 (or the pseudogene TRBV3-2) and TRBJ1-1; D is perhaps TRBD1 (5 bases). The V gene lost 3 bases and the J gene lost 3 bases, with 8 bases spanning the gap. The V gene's germline CDR1 is LGHDT and CDR2 YNNKEL (reference sequence). There are 13 residues in the CDR3.

This chain joins TRBV19 and TRBJ1-1, with 7 bases identical to TRBD1. V lost 4 bases, J lost 3 bases, and 5 bases stayed unmatched. CDR1 and CDR2 from the germline V gene are LNHDA and SQIVND (reference sequence). The CDR3 has 14 amino acids. As DNA, the CDR3 is TGTGCCAGTAGTAGTCACAGGGGACACACTGAAGCTTTCTTT. Translation: CASSSHRGHTEAFF.

The V and J genes are TRBV9 and TRBJ1-3, with D perhaps TRBD1 (6 bases). The V gene lost 0 bases and the J gene lost 2 bases, with 12 bases spanning the gap. Germline-derived CDR1 and CDR2 are SGDLS and YYNGEE. The CDR3 is 16 residues long. The CDR3 loop is CASSVGHEGAGNTIYF. The CDR3 nucleotides are TGTGCCAGCAGCGTAGGTCATGAGGGGGCTGGAAACACCATATATTTT.

CDR3 nucleotides: TGTGCCAGCAGGCAGGGATTGGGGACCCAGTACTTC. This encodes CASRQGLGTQYF. This chain uses TRBV2 with TRBJ2-5; TRBD1 might be the D (5 bases). Trimming cost V 6 bases and J 7 bases, with 12 bases left between them. This CDR3 spans 12 amino acids. The germline gives CDR1 SNHLY, CDR2 FYNNEI.

The CDR3 coding sequence is TGTGCCAGCAGCTTGGAGGAGGGGGCCTGGACTGAAGCTTTCTTT. This translates into CASSLEEGAWTEAFF. This chain links TRBV5-4 with TRBJ1-1; TRBD1 matches at 7 bases. With 0 bases clipped from V and 5 bases from J, the junction kept 7 bases outside the gene matches. This CDR3 comprises 15 residues. The germline V gene encodes CDR1 SGHNT and CDR2 YYREEE (reference sequence).

The chain couples TRBV5-4 to TRBJ2-3, with a weak D call TRBD1 (6 bases). This CDR3 is built from 15 residues. V lost 5 bases to trimming and J lost 1 base, with 14 bases between them. CDR1 SGHNT and CDR2 YYREEE come from the germline V gene (reference sequence). CDR3 sequence reads: CASSLQGLGTDTQYF. Written as DNA, the CDR3 is TGTGCCAGCAGTCTACAGGGTTTGGGCACAGATACGCAGTATTTT.

This sequence joins TRBV10-2 and TRBJ2-2; D is perhaps TRBD2 (6 bases). The CDR3 sequence is 18 residues long. Looked up from germline, CDR1 is WSHSY and CDR2 is SAAADI. Trimming took 0 bases from V and 1 from J, leaving 15 bases between them. The CDR3 bases are TGCGCCAGCAGTGAGTCGGGCTCGGGGGTCCTGAACACCGGGGAGCTGTTTTTT. It translates to CASSESGSGVLNTGELFF.

The chain is built from TRBV29-1 and TRBJ2-2; D is unresolved. Trimming cost V 7 bases and J 6 bases, with 9 bases left between them. The CDR3 consists of 11 residues. Germline V gene sequence: CDR1 SQVTM, CDR2 ANQGSEA. CDR3 DNA sequence: TGCAGCGCTCGAGTTGCCGGGGAGCTGTTTTTT. It is translated as CSARVAGELFF.

The J gene is TRBJ2-7, the V gene TRBV3-1 (or the pseudogene TRBV3-2); 7 bases align to TRBD2. The CDR3 sequence is 15 residues long. Germline-derived CDR1 and CDR2 are LGHDT and YNNKEL (reference sequence). Trimming removed 0 bases from V and 7 bases from J; junction bases left unmatched: 9. CDR3 protein: CASSQDGRAGKEQYF. DNA of the CDR3: TGTGCCAGCAGCCAAGACGGCCGAGCGGGGAAAGAGCAGTACTTC.

The chain employs TRBV9 and TRBJ2-1; TRBD1 is a possible D gene (6 bases). CDR3 length: 16 residues. From germline, CDR1 is SGDLS and CDR2 YYNGEE. V was pared by 2 bases and J by 8 bases, with 20 bases between. CDR3 sequence: CASSVDQSVRGYEQFF. CDR3 coding DNA: TGTGCCAGCAGCGTTGACCAAAGTGTCAGGGGATATGAGCAGTTCTTC. Drawing the rest from reference TRBV9 and TRBJ2-1, the complete variable domain is DSGVTQTPKHLITATGQRVTLRCSPRSGDLSVYWYQQSLDQGLQFLIQYYNGEERAKGNILERFSAQQFPDLHSELNLSSLELGDSALYFCASSVDQSVRGYEQFFGPGTRLTVL.

Notes on this clone: An end of the junction differs from the germline gene, which may be a read error. CDR3 sequence: CASSRAGTSGKETQYF. The CDR3 region has the DNA TGTGCCAGCAGCCGTGCCGGGACTAGCGGGAAAGAGACCCAGTACTTC. This chain links TRBV5-1 with TRBJ2-5; TRBD2 aligns across 13 bases. CDR1 is SGHRS and CDR2 is YFSETQ in the germline V gene. The CDR3 sequence is 16 residues long.

This clone appeared a single time. This rearrangement joins TRBV7-9 to TRBJ1-1, with TRBD1 identical over 8 bases. The CDR3 runs 15 residues. The V segment lost 2 bases and the J segment 0 bases; nucleotides outside the gene matches: 2. In germline, CDR1 is SEHNR, CDR2 FQNEAQ (reference sequence). The CDR3 loop reads CASSLQGAMNTEAFF. The DNA for the CDR3 is TGTGCCAGCAGCTTACAGGGGGCGATGAACACTGAAGCTTTCTTT.

The V and J genes are TRBV5-6 and TRBJ2-6; tentatively, D is TRBD2 (6 bases). The CDR3 runs to 15 residues. Germline V gene data show CDR1 as SGHDT and CDR2 as YYEEEE. Trimming stripped 1 base from V and 3 bases from J, with 8 bases between. CDR3 amino acids: CASSLWGGGANVLTF. CDR3 sequence (DNA): TGTGCCAGCAGCTTGTGGGGAGGTGGGGCCAACGTCCTGACTTTC.

The J gene is TRBJ1-5, the V gene TRBV4-1, with a tentative D call TRBD1 (6 bases). This CDR3 has 15 residues. The V end was cut by 2 bases, the J end by 3 bases, with 11 bases between. The germline V gene encodes CDR1 MGHRA and CDR2 YSYEKL. CDR3 sequence: CASSQRGGLNQPQHF. CDR3 sequence (DNA): TGCGCCAGCAGCCAAAGGGGGGGGCTCAATCAGCCCCAGCATTTT.

The chain recombines TRBV7-7 with TRBJ2-3; tentatively, D is TRBD1 (5 bases). Germline-derived CDR1 and CDR2 are SSHAT and FNYEAQ (reference sequence). CDR3 length equals 15 residues. The germline V and J ends were trimmed by 3 bases and 2 bases, with 12 bases remaining between them. The CDR3 region is CASSLGRPDTDTQYF. The DNA of the CDR3 is TGTGCCAGCAGCTTGGGGCGTCCTGACACAGATACGCAGTATTTT.

This clone occurred a few times. This chain joins TRBV2 and TRBJ1-2; 9 positions match TRBD1. Germline loops: CDR1 SNHLY, CDR2 FYNNEI. V dropped 6 bases and J dropped 4; count of bases not matched to a gene: 6. This CDR3 is built from 14 residues. The CDR3 nucleotides are TGTGCCAGCAGCCGACAGGGGGAAGGCTATGGCTACACCTTC. Its protein is CASSRQGEGYGYTF.

This rearrangement joins TRBV5-4 to TRBJ1-1; 8 bases line up with TRBD1. Germline-derived CDR1 and CDR2 are SGHNT and YYREEE (reference sequence). V shed 4 bases and J 0 bases; nucleotides not matched to a gene: 8. The CDR3 consists of 16 residues. The CDR3 sequence is CASSPRTGLMNTEAFF. DNA for the CDR3: TGTGCCAGCAGCCCCCGGACAGGGCTGATGAACACTGAAGCTTTCTTT.

The rearrangement uses TRBV9 and TRBJ1-3; D is undetermined. The germline V gene encodes CDR1 SGDLS and CDR2 YYNGEE. This CDR3 has 16 amino acids. V was pared by 3 bases and J by 3 bases, with 16 bases between. The CDR3 DNA reads TGTGCCAGCAGCGCCGGCGGCCAGAACTATGGAAACACCATATATTTT. Protein: CASSAGGQNYGNTIYF.

This clone occurred once. The chain carries TRBV5-1 and TRBJ2-3; D ambiguous. The CDR3 is made up of 18 amino acids. From germline, CDR1 is SGHRS and CDR2 YFSETQ. V was cut by 0 bases and J by 0 bases, with 17 bases left in between. This CDR3 is CASSLELRPKISTDTQYF. CDR3 DNA: TGCGCCAGCAGCTTGGAACTCAGGCCTAAGATTAGCACAGATACGCAGTATTTT.

The rearrangement uses TRBV10-3 and TRBJ1-1, with TRBD1 identical over 9 bases. Per the germline V gene, CDR1 is ENHRY and CDR2 is SYGVKD. Unmatched junction bases numbered 9, after V lost 6 bases and J lost 7 bases. The CDR3 is 14 residues long. The CDR3 loop is CAIRAGQGSYEAFF. DNA of the CDR3: TGTGCCATCAGAGCTGGACAGGGGTCTTATGAAGCTTTCTTT.

This sequence joins TRBV18 and TRBJ1-6, with a weak D call TRBD1 (5 bases). The CDR3 has 17 residues. Germline CDR1 KGHSH, CDR2 LQKENI. Trimming removed 1 base at V and 6 bases at J, with 16 bases between. The CDR3 is CASSPLVAGGVNSPLHF. CDR3 nucleotides: TGTGCCAGCTCACCACTCGTGGCCGGAGGGGTTAATTCACCCCTCCACTTT.

The chain employs TRBV10-3 and TRBJ2-1; 8 positions agree with TRBD2. In germline, CDR1 is ENHRY, CDR2 SYGVKD. This CDR3 has 15 amino acids. V gave up 5 bases and J gave up 7 bases; unmatched junction bases: 10. CDR3 residues: CAISPSGLAGNEQFF. The CDR3 DNA reads TGTGCCATCAGTCCTTCAGGACTAGCTGGTAATGAGCAGTTCTTC.

The V call is TRBV5-1, the J call TRBJ2-2; 7 bases align to TRBD2. V was clipped by 4 bases and J by 0 bases; unmatched bases: 6. This CDR3 contains 16 residues. In germline, CDR1 is SGHRS, CDR2 YFSETQ. CDR3: CASSRLAASNTGELFF. CDR3 DNA: TGCGCCAGCAGCAGGCTAGCGGCCTCGAACACCGGGGAGCTGTTTTTT.

CDR3 bases: TGTGCCAGCAGCCGGGGACAGAACTCTGGAAACACCATATATTTT. This sequence encodes CASSRGQNSGNTIYF. The rearrangement links TRBV5-8 to TRBJ1-3, with TRBD1 matching over 7 bases. The V gene end was trimmed by 4 bases and the J gene end by 0 bases; junction bases not matched to a gene: 4. The CDR3 loop spans 15 amino acids. Germline lookup yields CDR1 SGHTS and CDR2 YDEGEE.

CDR3 amino acids: CASSYYGRGYEQYF. In DNA, the CDR3 is TGTGCCAGCAGTTACTACGGCAGGGGCTACGAGCAGTACTTC. This rearrangement joins TRBV6-5 to TRBJ2-7; D possibly corresponds to TRBD1 (6 bases). CDR1 is MNHEY and CDR2 is SVGAGI in the germline V gene. The CDR3 length is 14 residues. The germline V and J ends were trimmed by 1 base and 3 bases, with 10 bases remaining between them.